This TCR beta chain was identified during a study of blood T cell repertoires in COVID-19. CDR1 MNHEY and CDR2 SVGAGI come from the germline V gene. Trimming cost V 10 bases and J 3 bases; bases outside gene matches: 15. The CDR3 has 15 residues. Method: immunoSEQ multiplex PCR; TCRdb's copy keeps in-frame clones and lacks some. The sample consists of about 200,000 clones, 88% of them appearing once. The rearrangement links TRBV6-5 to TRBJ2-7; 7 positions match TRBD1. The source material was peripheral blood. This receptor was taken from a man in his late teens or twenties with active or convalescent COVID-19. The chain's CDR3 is CATTPKETGFYEQYF. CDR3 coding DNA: TGTGCCACCACACCAAAAGAGACAGGGTTCTACGAGCAGTACTTC.